This T cell receptor beta chain is drawn from a study of blood T cells in healthy people across ages. Each sample gave at least 6 million isolated PBMCs. On this clonotype: Its antigen is undetermined.

Study-wide findings and caveats: A strong correlation was found between TCR beta diversity and the percentage of naive T cells. The long-lived group displayed more naive CD4+ cells, plus higher diversity, than the aged donors did.

The second PCR ran about 6 to 11 cycles with a sample-barcoded 5' primer and J-beta primers. Any given sample supplied a minimum of 2.5 million CDR3-containing paired-end reads. TCRdb redid the calling of the 5' RACE reads with MiXCR, one entry per CDR3 protein. The profile shows around 990,000 distinct CDR3 sequences, less than 45% of them singletons. The V gene's germline CDR1 is LGHNA and CDR2 YSLEER. The CDR3 contains 15 residues. V was clipped by 3 bases and J by 4 bases; unmatched bases: 8. Material: blood. The origin of this receptor is a man aged 18 to 30 in good health. This chain uses TRBV4-3 with TRBJ1-1; 7 bases are shared with TRBD1. The chain's CDR3 is CASSHTGVGGTEAFF. Written as DNA, the CDR3 is TGCGCCAGCAGCCACACAGGGGTGGGGGGCACTGAAGCTTTCTTT.